This TCR beta chain was found in a study of blood T cell repertoires in COVID-19. Across the study: Both acute and convalescent COVID-19 samples were obtained from the United States, Italy and Spain. T cells, B-cell-depleted T cells, or PBMCs supplied cDNA or gDNA.

Followed over time, Seattle patients had been enrolled while infection was active. Per the original methods: It was from reference gene primer amplification that nucleated cell counts were estimated. Profiling relied on immunoSEQ multiplex PCR, and the TCRdb table lists in-frame clones only, not all of them. V and J calls and clone size are as listed in that table; D and trimming were resolved from the DNA. Of over 100,000 clones listed, 85% to 90% are singletons. Trimming took off 0 bases at V and 5 bases at J, with 6 bases between the two ends. The CDR3 consists of 13 residues. Germline loops: CDR1 SGHRS, CDR2 YFSETQ.

This receptor was taken from a man in his 60s with COVID-19, enrolled during active disease. V and J are TRBV5-1 and TRBJ2-1; no definite D call. The specimen was peripheral blood. The CDR3 reads CASSLDSHNEQFF. CDR3 sequence (DNA): TGCGCCAGCAGCTTGGACAGTCACAATGAGCAGTTCTTC.